These 27 T cell receptor beta chains came from one sample sequenced in a study of cytomegalovirus exposure and HLA in healthy donors. The PCR was carried out with 60 Vbeta primers and 13 Jbeta primers. Some clones are missing from TCRdb's copy, which holds only in-frame ones; the method was immunoSEQ multiplex PCR. The sample consists of 150,000 or so clones, about 80% of them appearing once. Material for sequencing was PBMCs. These receptors all come from a man aged 40-55 years in good health and CMV-seropositive.

The chain couples TRBV10-3 to TRBJ1-4, with D perhaps TRBD1 (6 bases). This CDR3 has 16 residues. Germline V gives CDR1 ENHRY, CDR2 SYGVKD. Between the trimmed V and J ends, which lost 4 bases and 0 bases, there was a span of 12 bases. CDR3 amino acids: CAISAGATPTNEKLFF. The DNA of the CDR3 is TGTGCCATCAGTGCAGGGGCCACCCCAACTAATGAAAAACTGTTTTTT.

This rearrangement joins TRBV6-6 to TRBJ2-4; TRBD1 might be the D (5 bases). Trimming took 6 bases from V and 7 from J, leaving 16 bases between them. The germline V gene has CDR1 MNHNY and CDR2 SVGAGI (reference sequence). This CDR3 has 14 residues. CDR3 sequence (DNA): TGTGCCAGCAGCCAGACAGTGTCGGTGAACATTCAGTACTTC. It encodes CASSQTVSVNIQYF.

The chain combines TRBV6-5 with TRBJ2-5; TRBD1 is a possible D gene (5 bases). Germline V gene sequence: CDR1 MNHEY, CDR2 SVGAGI. Between the trimmed V and J ends, which lost 0 bases and 5 bases, there was a span of 13 bases. The CDR3 spans 15 residues. CDR3 coding DNA: TGTGCCAGCAGTTACTCGGGCAGGGTATGGGAGACCCAGTACTTC. Protein: CASSYSGRVWETQYF.

The chain joins TRBV9 to TRBJ1-3, with TRBD1 as a possible D gene (5 bases). Trimming removed 0 bases at V and 0 bases at J, with 7 bases between. The CDR3 has 15 residues. Germline V lookup: CDR1 SGDLS, CDR2 YYNGEE. The CDR3 DNA sequence: TGTGCCAGCAGCGTAGGGACAAACTCTGGAAACACCATATATTTT. Translated: CASSVGTNSGNTIYF.

V and J are TRBV4-1 and TRBJ1-1; D ambiguous. This CDR3 region has 14 residues. CDR1 and CDR2 from the germline V gene are MGHRA and YSYEKL. V lost 1 base to trimming and J lost 3 bases, with 9 bases between them. This chain's CDR3 is CASSQVLAYTEAFF. The CDR3 DNA sequence: TGCGCCAGCAGCCAAGTTTTGGCTTACACTGAAGCTTTCTTT.

This clone was recorded once. The chain combines TRBV5-1 with TRBJ2-3, with 7 bases that match TRBD2. Unmatched junction bases numbered 9, after V lost 3 bases and J lost 2 bases. Germline V lookup: CDR1 SGHRS, CDR2 YFSETQ. This CDR3 comprises 16 residues. The CDR3 DNA reads as TGCGCCAGCAGCTCCCTCGCGGGAGCCCCCACAGATACGCAGTATTTT. Residues: CASSSLAGAPTDTQYF.

The V gene is TRBV5-1, the J gene TRBJ2-3, with 7 bases identical to TRBD1. CDR3 length equals 20 residues. V lost 0 bases, J lost 3 bases, and 19 bases stayed unmatched. Germline lookup yields CDR1 SGHRS and CDR2 YFSETQ. The CDR3 coding sequence is TGCGCCAGCAGCTTGGAGGGACAGAGGTTCCTACCACTCCAAACAGATACGCAGTATTTT. It specifies CASSLEGQRFLPLQTDTQYF.

The chain is built from TRBV7-6 and TRBJ2-1, with D uncertain. CDR3 length: 11 amino acids. Per the germline V gene, CDR1 is SGHVS and CDR2 is FNYEAQ. V lost 3 bases, J lost 6 bases, and 3 bases lay in between. The chain's CDR3 is CASSFLNEQFF. The CDR3 DNA is TGTGCCAGCAGCTTTCTCAATGAGCAGTTCTTC.

The chain has TRBV4-1 and TRBJ1-5; D remains ambiguous. The germline V and J ends were trimmed by 4 bases and 7 bases, with 11 bases remaining between them. The length of the CDR3 is 13 residues. Germline CDR1 and CDR2: MGHRA and YSYEKL. In DNA, the CDR3 is TGCGCCAGCAGCCGTGCGGCGAGCCAGCCCCAGCATTTT. This codes for CASSRAASQPQHF.

This clone was observed a few times. The J gene is TRBJ1-1, the V gene TRBV7-9; TRBD1 agrees at 9 bases. Losses at the gene ends were 5 bases for V and 0 bases for J; bases not matched to a gene: 1. This CDR3 is built from 14 residues. Germline CDR1 is SEHNR and CDR2 is FQNEAQ (reference sequence). CDR3 nucleotides: TGTGCCAGCAGCCGGGACAGGGTGAACACTGAAGCTTTCTTT. This codes for CASSRDRVNTEAFF.

This rearrangement joins TRBV6-5 to TRBJ2-5; unclear D gene. Gene TRBJ2-7 matches the end of the DNA better, so the J call may be wrong. The CDR3 consists of 13 residues. CDR1 and CDR2 (germline): MNHEY, SVGAGI. The CDR3 here is CASSPRFSYEQYF. The DNA of the CDR3 is TGTGCCAGCAGCCCAAGATTCTCCTACGAGCAGTACTTC.

Comment on this clone: It is likely a read error, because the conserved phenylalanine at the end of the CDR3 is missing. It is unclear where the CDR3 begins or ends on the DNA, so no DNA is shown, and the CDR3 is as TCRdb lists it. The chain links TRBV7-7 to TRBJ1-6. The germline V gene encodes CDR1 SSHAT and CDR2 FNYEAQ (reference sequence). The CDR3 is 8 amino acids long, termini counted. The CDR3 region is CASSSFPL.

The rearrangement links TRBV11-2 to TRBJ2-7, with D perhaps matching TRBD1 (6 bases). This CDR3 has 14 amino acids. CDR1 SGHAT and CDR2 FQNNGV come from the germline V gene. The ends were cut back, 6 bases at V and 8 bases at J, with 20 bases in the middle. CDR3 protein: CASSSRTARTQQYF. Here the CDR3 DNA reads TGTGCCAGCAGTTCCCGGACAGCGCGAACGCAGCAGTACTTC.

The rearrangement uses TRBV2 and TRBJ1-5; 8 bases fit TRBD1. Trimming at V came to 8 bases and at J to 12 bases, leaving 15 bases not matched to a gene. CDR1 is SNHLY and CDR2 is FYNNEI in the germline V gene. This CDR3 contains 14 residues. In DNA, the CDR3 is TGTGCCAGCGGGGCCGGGACAGGCCATTCACGCCAGCATTTT. This sequence encodes CASGAGTGHSRQHF.

V and J are TRBV9 and TRBJ2-1, with 12 bases that match TRBD2. The germline CDR1 and CDR2 sequences are SGDLS and YYNGEE. Trimming cost V 0 bases and J 0 bases; bases outside gene matches: 10. This CDR3 spans 20 amino acids. For the CDR3, the DNA is TGTGCCAGCAGCGTAGCCAGGACTAGCGGGATTGAAAGCTCCTACAATGAGCAGTTCTTC. This sequence encodes CASSVARTSGIESSYNEQFF.

The CDR3 coding sequence is TGTGCCAGCAGCCTCAGGACACTTAGCAATCAGCCCCAGCATTTT. Translation: CASSLRTLSNQPQHF. The chain has TRBV7-8 and TRBJ1-5; D may be TRBD1 (5 bases). Per germline, CDR1 SGHVS and CDR2 FQNEAQ. V lost 5 bases and J 0 bases, leaving 11 bases between the germline ends. The CDR3 has 15 residues.

This chain joins TRBV28 and TRBJ1-1; no reliable D call. Trimming stripped 3 bases from V and 3 bases from J, with 17 bases between. Germline V lookup: CDR1 MDHEN, CDR2 SYDVKM. The CDR3 sequence is 16 residues long. Written as DNA, the CDR3 is TGTGCCAGCAGTTTTCAGGCCTACCGGGGAGACACTGAAGCTTTCTTT. Translation gives CASSFQAYRGDTEAFF.

This clone came up a few times. The chain recombines TRBV9 with TRBJ2-5, with TRBD2 matching over 11 bases. This CDR3 has 15 residues. With V trimmed by 0 bases and J by 5 bases, 3 bases remained unmatched. CDR1 is SGDLS and CDR2 is YYNGEE in the germline V gene. CDR3 protein: CASSVEGTSGETQYF. DNA for the CDR3: TGTGCCAGCAGCGTAGAGGGGACTAGCGGCGAGACCCAGTACTTC.

The chain employs TRBV7-3 and TRBJ2-1; 7 positions match TRBD2. CDR3 length equals 19 residues. Germline V gives CDR1 SGHTA, CDR2 FQGTGA. The V and J ends lost 3 bases and 2 bases, in that order; junction bases with no gene match: 16. For the CDR3, the DNA is TGTGCCAGCAGCTTGATCTTAGAAAGCGGGACGATAGCCTACAATGAGCAGTTCTTC. This gives the protein CASSLILESGTIAYNEQFF.

This chain uses TRBV19 with TRBJ2-1; weak D call: TRBD2 (6 bases). V lost 8 bases to trimming and J lost 8 bases, with 19 bases between them. The CDR3 loop spans 14 amino acids. Germline-derived CDR1 and CDR2 are LNHDA and SQIVND (reference sequence). The CDR3 sequence is CASRSPPGVHEQFF. Here the CDR3 DNA reads TGTGCCAGTCGCTCTCCCCCGGGAGTTCATGAGCAGTTCTTC. The whole variable domain, filled in from reference TRBV19 and TRBJ2-1, reads DGGITQSPKYLFRKEGQNVTLSCEQNLNHDAMYWYRQDPGQGLRLIYYSQIVNDFQKGDIAEGYSVSREKKESFPLTVTSAQKNPTAFYLCASRSPPGVHEQFFGPGTRLTVL.

This clone was found a few times. The chain joins TRBV14 to TRBJ2-2, with TRBD2 identical over 8 bases. Per germline, CDR1 SGHDN and CDR2 FVKESK. CDR3 length equals 13 residues. Germline trimming cut 4 bases from V and 13 bases from J; bases unmatched to any gene: 8. The CDR3 protein is CASSPQLAAGLFF. The CDR3 nucleotides read TGTGCCAGCAGCCCCCAACTAGCGGCTGGGCTGTTTTTT.

The table lists this clone with a few counts. This chain links TRBV19 with TRBJ2-7, with D possibly TRBD2 on 5 matching bases. The V gene lost 5 bases and the J gene lost 2 bases, with 10 bases spanning the gap. The CDR3 consists of 13 residues. Germline V gives CDR1 LNHDA, CDR2 SQIVND (reference sequence). The chain's CDR3 is CASSAGVAYEQYF. Here the CDR3 DNA reads TGTGCCAGTAGTGCCGGGGTTGCCTACGAGCAGTACTTC.

V is TRBV9 and J is TRBJ2-2; 7 positions agree with TRBD2. This CDR3 contains 14 residues. V was pared by 5 bases and J by 6 bases, with 7 bases of the junction left unmatched. Germline V CDR1 and CDR2: SGDLS, YYNGEE. CDR3 residues: CASRTGGEAGELFF. The CDR3 coding sequence is TGTGCCAGCAGGACGGGGGGAGAGGCCGGGGAGCTGTTTTTT.

This sequence joins TRBV2 and TRBJ2-1, with TRBD2 identical over 10 bases. Trimming removed 6 bases from V and 4 bases from J; junction bases left unmatched: 9. Germline V gene sequence: CDR1 SNHLY, CDR2 FYNNEI. The CDR3 is 16 amino acids. CDR3 nucleotide sequence: TGTGCCAGCAGCCCCCTAGCGGGAGAGTCTTACAATGAGCAGTTCTTC. Translation gives CASSPLAGESYNEQFF. Filled out from reference TRBV2 and TRBJ2-1, the complete variable domain reads EPEVTQTPSHQVTQMGQEVILRCVPISNHLYFYWYRQILGQKVEFLVSFYNNEISEKSEIFDDQFSVERPDGSNFTLKIRSTKLEDSAMYFCASSPLAGESYNEQFFGPGTRLTVL.

This chain uses TRBV28 with TRBJ2-3, with TRBD1 as a possible D gene (6 bases). The ends were cut back, 5 bases at V and 6 bases at J, with 15 bases in the middle. CDR3 length: 14 residues. Germline-derived CDR1 and CDR2 are MDHEN and SYDVKM. The CDR3 here is CASSRAPQGDTQYF. The CDR3, as DNA: TGTGCCAGCAGTCGCGCACCCCAGGGGGATACGCAGTATTTT.

In this sample, this clone turned up once. The rearrangement joins TRBV7-9 to TRBJ2-7; D may be TRBD1 (5 bases). V gave up 6 bases and J gave up 2 bases, with 11 bases separating them. The CDR3 is made up of 13 amino acids. Germline V gene sequence: CDR1 SEHNR, CDR2 FQNEAQ (reference sequence). The CDR3 protein is CASRGTGPYEQYF. CDR3 in DNA: TGTGCCAGCAGAGGTACAGGCCCCTACGAGCAGTACTTC.

The CDR3 region has the DNA TGTGCCAGCAGTGAGGCTAGCGGGCAACTCGAGCAGTACTTC. Protein: CASSEASGQLEQYF. The gene calls are TRBV6-1 and TRBJ2-5, with 8 bases lining up with TRBD2. The J call may be faulty, since TRBJ2-7 better matches the DNA end. The CDR3 contains 14 residues. Germline CDR1 and CDR2: MNHNS and SASEGT.